These 9 T cell receptor beta chains came from one sample sequenced in a study of early T cells in non-severe SARS-CoV-2 infection. TCRdb re-analysed the 5' RACE reads in MiXCR, keeping a single row per CDR3 protein. The profile covers roughly 99,000 distinct CDR3 sequences, with approximately 12% appearing a single time and about 7.6% taken by the ten largest. The material sequenced was whole blood. The receptors were sampled from an adult who was a healthcare worker with PCR-confirmed SARS-CoV-2 infection or an uninfected control (not recorded which).

The chain is built from TRBV5-5 and TRBJ1-2, with 9 bases fitting TRBD1. Trimming cost V 4 bases and J 3 bases; bases outside gene matches: 4. This CDR3 region has 14 residues. The V gene's germline CDR1 is SGHKS and CDR2 YYEKEE (reference sequence). The CDR3 loop reads CASSPTGGHYGYTF. The DNA for the CDR3 is TGTGCCAGCAGCCCCACAGGGGGCCACTATGGCTACACCTTC. The whole variable domain, remainder taken from reference TRBV5-5 and TRBJ1-2, is DAGVTQSPTHLIKTRGQQVTLRCSPISGHKSVSWYQQVLGQGPQFIFQYYEKEERGRGNFPDRFSARQFPNYSSELNVNALLLGDSALYLCASSPTGGHYGYTFGSGTRLTVV.

This clonotype was observed a handful of times. The chain employs TRBV11-2 and TRBJ1-1; D remains ambiguous. V lost 2 bases and J 2 bases, leaving 6 bases between the germline ends. Germline V CDR1 and CDR2: SGHAT, FQNNGV. The CDR3 loop spans 13 amino acids. The CDR3 sequence: CASSLKSNTEAFF. The CDR3 DNA sequence: TGTGCCAGCAGCTTAAAGTCTAACACTGAAGCTTTCTTT.

In this sample, this clonotype turned up many times. The rearrangement links TRBV5-1 to TRBJ1-1; a possible D gene is TRBD1 (5 bases). This CDR3 is built from 14 residues. Trimming left V 6 bases short and J 5 bases short, with 17 bases between. CDR1 SGHRS and CDR2 YFSETQ come from the germline V gene. The CDR3 region has the DNA TGCGCCAGCATCCCTATGGGGGGAGTGACTGAAGCTTTCTTT. This sequence encodes CASIPMGGVTEAFF.

The chain employs TRBV29-1 and TRBJ2-3; 7 positions match TRBD2. The CDR3 runs to 14 residues. V shed 6 bases, J shed 3 bases, and the junction held 9 bases outside the gene matches. CDR1 is SQVTM and CDR2 is ANQGSEA in the germline V gene. The CDR3 nucleotides are TGCAGCGTGACCGGGACTAAGGTGACAGATACGCAGTATTTT. Encoded protein: CSVTGTKVTDTQYF.

At least ten counts were recorded for this clonotype. This chain links TRBV28 with TRBJ2-7; 7 bases align to TRBD2. Trimming removed 6 bases from V and 0 bases from J; junction bases left unmatched: 8. CDR3 length equals 15 residues. CDR1 and CDR2 (germline): MDHEN, SYDVKM. The CDR3 nucleotides read TGTGCCAGCAGCCTACCTAGCGGTCTCTCCTACGAGCAGTACTTC. Amino acid sequence: CASSLPSGLSYEQYF.

J is TRBJ2-3 and V is TRBV10-3; TRBD2 might be the D (5 bases). The CDR3 runs to 14 residues. Germline lookup yields CDR1 ENHRY and CDR2 SYGVKD. Trimming removed 5 bases at V and 0 bases at J, with 9 bases between. CDR3 coding DNA: TGTGCCATCAGTCGAGGGCGGAGCACAGATACGCAGTATTTT. Translating gives CAISRGRSTDTQYF.

This clonotype was recorded a few times. The gene calls are TRBV12-3 or TRBV12-4 and TRBJ2-2, with D perhaps being TRBD1 or TRBD2 (5 bases each). V was cut by 4 bases and J by 3 bases, with 12 bases left in between. CDR3 size: 15 residues. The CDR3 region has the DNA TGTGCCAGCAGTTCGGCAGGGCGGGACACCGGGGAGCTGTTTTTT. The encoded protein is CASSSAGRDTGELFF.

This clonotype was picked up many times. The chain couples TRBV3-1 to TRBJ2-1; possible D gene TRBD2, 6 bases. The CDR3 spans 14 residues. V lost 2 bases and J 8 bases, leaving 13 bases between the germline ends. The germline gives CDR1 LGHDT, CDR2 YNNKEL (reference sequence). The CDR3 protein is CASSQYPSADEQFF. CDR3 nucleotide sequence: TGTGCCAGCAGCCAATACCCTAGCGCCGATGAGCAGTTCTTC.

This clonotype was observed a handful of times. This chain joins TRBV21-1 and TRBJ2-4; TRBD2 is the table's D call, not checked against the DNA. TRBV21-1 is described as a pseudogene. This CDR3 comprises 16 residues. CDR3 loop: CASSKGTSDDKNIQYF. CDR3 sequence (DNA): TGTGCCAGCAGCAAAGGGACTAGCGACGACAAAAACATTCAGTACTTC.